Listed below are T cell receptor beta chains from one sample, sequenced in a study of control samples from healthy donors and cancer patients. Sequencing was performed with immunoSEQ multiplex PCR; in TCRdb, only in-frame clones are kept and a portion is missing. This sample has about 140,000 clones; roughly nine tenths occur once, and the top ten carry roughly 8.7%. The sequenced material came from blood. The receptors originated from a woman aged 25 to 45 in good health. Each CDR3 is given with its conserved first and last residue. D genes are given only for firm matches. Not all rows give a size; the values are once, few, many and, for expanded clones, a class.

D gene,V gene,J gene,clone size,CDR3 DNA,CDR3 protein
TRBD1,TRBV20-1,TRBJ1-1,NA,TGCAGTGTGATTCAGGGGGCTGGGGCTTTCTTT,CSVIQGAGAFF
NA,TRBV5-4,TRBJ1-1,once,TGTGCCAGCAGCTTGGCTCGACAGATAACTGAAGCTTTCTTT,CASSLARQITEAFF
NA,TRBV14,TRBJ1-4,NA,TGTGCCAGCAGCCCAAAGGGGACAAAACTGTTTTTT,CASSPKGTKLFF
TRBD1,TRBV18,TRBJ1-2,NA,TGTGCCAGCTCACCGGGACAGAACTATGGCTACACCTTC,CASSPGQNYGYTF
NA,TRBV14,TRBJ1-1,NA,TGTGCCAGCAGCCAATTGGGGACGGCGGAGGGGATAGCTTTCTTT,CASSQLGTAEGIAFF
TRBD1,TRBV6-5,TRBJ1-2,NA,TGTGCCAGCATGAGGGACAGTCTCTATGGCTATGGCTACACCTTC,CASMRDSLYGYGYTF
NA,TRBV5-6,TRBJ2-5,once,TGTGCCAGCAGGATAGGACAAAGACAAGAGACCCAGTACTTC,CASRIGQRQETQYF
NA,TRBV5-1,TRBJ2-7,NA,TGCGCCAGCAGCCCACTACTGGGCGGAGGAACCTACGAGCAGTACTTC,CASSPLLGGGTYEQYF
NA,TRBV30,TRBJ2-2,NA,TGTGCCTGGAGTGTAGGCCAGGGTGGAGCCGGGGAGCTGTTTTTT,CAWSVGQGGAGELFF
TRBD1,TRBV5-1,TRBJ1-1,NA,TGCGCCAGCAGCTTGGAACAGGGGAGAACTGAAGCTTTCTTT,CASSLEQGRTEAFF
NA,TRBV6-8,TRBJ2-1,NA,TGTGCCAGCAATGATAGCGGACCTCGCTCCTACAATGAGCAGTTCTTC,CASNDSGPRSYNEQFF
NA,TRBV5-6,TRBJ2-7,NA,TGTGCCAGCAGCTTAAACTACGAGCAGTACTTC,CASSLNYEQYF
NA,TRBV2,TRBJ1-2,NA,TGTGCCAGCGGGAGGACTTTTAACTATGGCTACACCTTC,CASGRTFNYGYTF
TRBD1,TRBV30,TRBJ1-2,NA,TGTGCCTGGAGCGATATAGGGCAGGGGGCTTATGGCTACACCTTC,CAWSDIGQGAYGYTF
NA,TRBV19,TRBJ2-3,NA,TGTGCCAGTAGTGTCACAGATACGCAGTATTTT,CASSVTDTQYF
NA,TRBV18,TRBJ2-7,NA,TGTGCCAGCTCCCTCTCCAACAGCCCCTACGAGCAGTACTTC,CASSLSNSPYEQYF
NA,TRBV1,TRBJ1-2,few,TGCACCAGCAGCCGGCAGTATGGCTACACCTTC,CTSSRQYGYTF
NA,TRBV6-5,TRBJ1-5,NA,TGTGCCAGCAGTTACGGCACCAATCAGCCCCAGCATTTT,CASSYGTNQPQHF
TRBD2,TRBV28,TRBJ2-3,once,TGTGCCAGCCGGCCTCCGGGACTAGCGGGAGCAGATACGCAGTATTTT,CASRPPGLAGADTQYF
TRBD1,TRBV7-9,TRBJ1-2,NA,TGTGCCAGCAGCTTAGGGGGACAGGGACCGAGCTACACCTTC,CASSLGGQGPSYTF
TRBD1,TRBV6-1,TRBJ1-1,NA,TGTGCCAGCAGTGCTAGTCCGGGACAGGGCAACACTGAAGCTTTCTTT,CASSASPGQGNTEAFF
NA,TRBV2,TRBJ1-1,NA,TGTGCCAGCAGTGAAGCGGTCCGTGAAGCTTTCTTT,CASSEAVREAFF
TRBD2,TRBV9,TRBJ2-1,NA,TGTGCCAGCAGCGTCACTAGCGGGAGTTACAATGAGCAGTTCTTC,CASSVTSGSYNEQFF
TRBD2,TRBV15,TRBJ2-3,NA,TGTGCCACCAGCAGAGATCTAGCGGGAGGGCTCAGCACAGATACGCAGTATTTT,CATSRDLAGGLSTDTQYF
TRBD2,TRBV5-4,TRBJ2-2,NA,TGTGCCAGCAGCTTACTAGCGGGAGTTAGAACCGGGGAGCTGTTTTTT,CASSLLAGVRTGELFF
NA,TRBV24-1,TRBJ2-3,NA,TGTGCCACCAGTGATCCCATTACAGATACGCAGTATTTT,CATSDPITDTQYF
NA,TRBV12-1,TRBJ2-3,NA,TGTGCCAGCAGCTTCCCGGGACAGGGGGGTCGGACAGATACGCAGTATTTT,CASSFPGQGGRTDTQYF
NA,TRBV6-5,TRBJ2-4,NA,TGTGCCAGCAGTCCTCGGTGGATTCAGTACTTC,CASSPRWIQYF
NA,TRBV4-2,TRBJ2-5,NA,TGTGCCAGCAGCCAAGCGAACAGCCAAGAGACCCAGTACTTC,CASSQANSQETQYF
TRBD1,TRBV2,TRBJ1-5,NA,TGTGCCAGCAGTTACGACAGGGATCAGCCCCAGCATTTT,CASSYDRDQPQHF
NA,TRBV21-1,TRBJ2-2,NA,TGTGCCAGCAGCACTCACAAGAAGACAGGGGGGGCCGGGGAGCTGTTTTTT,CASSTHKKTGGAGELFF
NA,TRBV3-1/TRBV3-2,TRBJ1-5,NA,TGTGCCAGCAGCCAAGACGGCGCAGGGGCTAATCAGCCCCAGCATTTT,CASSQDGAGANQPQHF
NA,TRBV9,TRBJ2-3,NA,TGTGCCAGCAGCGCCCCAGGACCGAGGCCAGATACGCAGTATTTT,CASSAPGPRPDTQYF
NA,TRBV30,TRBJ2-1,once,TGTGCCTGGAGCGGGGATAATAATGAGCAGTTCTTC,CAWSGDNNEQFF
TRBD2,TRBV18,TRBJ2-1,NA,TGTGCCAGCTCACCAGCCTCTAGCGGAGAGCAGTTCTTC,CASSPASSGEQFF
TRBD1,TRBV5-4,TRBJ2-1,NA,TGTGCCAGCAGCTCCTTCCGGGACAGGAGGAATGAGCAGTTCTTC,CASSSFRDRRNEQFF
TRBD2,TRBV7-2,TRBJ2-2,once,TGTGCCAGCAGCGCCTCCCGGACTAGCGGGCGAACCGCGGCCCTGTTTTTT,CASSASRTSGRTAALFF
NA,TRBV7-7,TRBJ1-3,NA,TGTGCCAGCAGCTTGCGGGGGGGTCTGGACACCATATATTTT,CASSLRGGLDTIYF
NA,TRBV20-1,TRBJ2-5,NA,TGCAGTGCTAGTATGAAGGGACGTCTAGAAGAGACCCAGTACTTC,CSASMKGRLEETQYF
TRBD2,TRBV7-2,TRBJ2-2,NA,TGTGCCAGCAGCTTAGCGCAACTAGCGGGCGCCAACACCGGGGAGCTGTTTTTT,CASSLAQLAGANTGELFF
NA,TRBV21-1,TRBJ1-4,few,TGTGCCAGCAGGTCTAATGAAAAACTGTTTTTT,CASRSNEKLFF
NA,TRBV5-4,TRBJ2-4,few,TGTGCCAGCAGCTCTTTCAGCGGGAACATTCAGTACTTC,CASSSFSGNIQYF
NA,TRBV7-2,TRBJ2-5,NA,TGTGCCAGCAGCTTCCCCGGGTCCTGGACCCAGTACTTC,CASSFPGSWTQYF
TRBD2,TRBV5-1,TRBJ2-2,NA,TGCGCCAGCAGCTTACCGGGACTAGCCGCCGGGGAGCTGTTTTTT,CASSLPGLAAGELFF
NA,TRBV5-1,TRBJ2-7,NA,TGCGCCAGCAGCAGGGGGACGTCCTACGAGCAGTACTTC,CASSRGTSYEQYF
TRBD1,TRBV10-1,TRBJ2-1,few,TGCGCCAGCAATCTCAGAACGGGACAGGGGGGCGCTGAGCAGTTCTTC,CASNLRTGQGGAEQFF
TRBD1,TRBV2,TRBJ1-1,NA,TGTGCCAGCACTACAGGGGTGGCTGAAGCTTTCTTT,CASTTGVAEAFF
NA,TRBV6-5,TRBJ2-7,NA,TGTGCCAGCAGATTAGCCCGGGACCTCGCCTACGAGCAGTACTTC,CASRLARDLAYEQYF
NA,TRBV2,TRBJ2-3,NA,TGTGCCAGCGGGGAAGATACGCAGTATTTT,CASGEDTQYF
NA,TRBV11-3,TRBJ2-1,once,TGTGCCAGCAGCTTAAGATTCGGGTCTAGCAACAATGAGCAGTTCTTC,CASSLRFGSSNNEQFF